One and the same sample provided the 21 T cell receptor beta chains below, sequenced in a study of blood T cell repertoires in COVID-19. Produced via immunoSEQ multiplex PCR; TCRdb's table is partial and in-frame only. The sample shows more than 250,000 clones, about 89% of them seen only once. The specimen sequenced was peripheral blood. These receptors were taken from a man aged 18 to 30 who had recovered from COVID-19.

The genes are TRBV10-2 and TRBJ1-1; D not certain. Looked up from germline, CDR1 is WSHSY and CDR2 is SAAADI. The CDR3 is 11 residues long. Trimming stripped 6 bases from V and 7 bases from J, with 9 bases between. The DNA for the CDR3 is TGCGCCAGCAGATTTAATTATGAAGCTTTCTTT. As protein: CASRFNYEAFF.

This clone came up once. The gene calls are TRBV27 and TRBJ2-7; 8 nucleotides align to TRBD2. The V gene end was trimmed by 5 bases and the J gene end by 5 bases; junction bases not matched to a gene: 23. The CDR3 spans 19 residues. From germline, CDR1 is MNHEY and CDR2 SMNVEV (reference sequence). CDR3 sequence reads: CASSPPEPPLAAYWDEQYF. The CDR3 bases are TGTGCCAGCAGTCCACCCGAGCCCCCACTAGCGGCCTACTGGGACGAGCAGTACTTC.

The J gene is TRBJ2-5, the V gene TRBV2, with a possible D match to TRBD2 (5 bases). The CDR3 has 13 amino acids. Trimming cost V 5 bases and J 5 bases, with 12 bases left between them. CDR1 is SNHLY and CDR2 is FYNNEI in the germline V gene. CDR3 DNA: TGTGCCAGCAGTCTCACTAGATATGAGACCCAGTACTTC. Protein sequence: CASSLTRYETQYF.

The V call is TRBV7-9, the J call TRBJ2-5; D perhaps matches TRBD1 (8 bases). The V end was cut by 3 bases, the J end by 4 bases, with 18 bases between. Germline V gene lookup returns CDR1 SEHNR and CDR2 FQNEAQ (reference sequence). This CDR3 is built from 16 residues. The CDR3 nucleotides are TGTGCCAGCAGCTTTTGGAGGGGGGGGACAGGAGAGACCCAGTACTTC. Protein product: CASSFWRGGTGETQYF.

V is TRBV5-1 and J is TRBJ1-4; TRBD1 aligns across 12 bases. Germline V gene lookup returns CDR1 SGHRS and CDR2 YFSETQ. There are 14 residues in the CDR3. J lost 8 bases, V lost 4 bases, and 3 bases had no gene match. CDR3 in amino acids: CASSPGTGGEKLFF. In DNA, the CDR3 is TGCGCCAGCAGCCCAGGGACAGGGGGCGAAAAACTGTTTTTT.

This clone was recorded only once. The V call is TRBV5-1, the J call TRBJ2-7; perhaps TRBD1 as D (5 bases). This CDR3 has 13 residues. Deletions cut 6 bases from V and 3 bases from J, with 13 bases between. The V gene's germline CDR1 is SGHRS and CDR2 YFSETQ. This chain's CDR3 is CASMGDSFYEQYF. The CDR3 DNA reads TGCGCCAGCATGGGCGACAGCTTCTACGAGCAGTACTTC.

This chain uses TRBV6-5 with TRBJ1-6; the match to TRBD1 covers 7 bases. The CDR3 runs to 14 residues. The V segment lost 5 bases and the J segment 6 bases; nucleotides outside the gene matches: 4. Germline loops: CDR1 MNHEY, CDR2 SVGAGI. CDR3 sequence: CASSPRDSNSPLHF. CDR3 nucleotides: TGTGCCAGCAGTCCACGGGACAGTAATTCACCCCTCCACTTT.

The chain is built from TRBV5-1 and TRBJ2-3; maybe TRBD2 (6 bases). The length of the CDR3 is 16 residues. Per the germline V gene, CDR1 is SGHRS and CDR2 is YFSETQ. V shed 3 bases and J shed 0 bases, with 14 bases lying between them. The CDR3 sequence is CASSSLTGLSTDTQYF. Written as DNA, the CDR3 is TGCGCCAGCAGCTCACTTACGGGACTCAGCACAGATACGCAGTATTTT.

This chain uses TRBV18 with TRBJ1-1; D perhaps matches TRBD1 (5 bases). Germline V CDR1 and CDR2: KGHSH, LQKENI. This CDR3 contains 15 residues. Deletions cut 4 bases from V and 3 bases from J, with 15 bases between. The CDR3 DNA is TGTGCCAGCTCACTCGCAGGGTTTAGGGACACTGAAGCTTTCTTT. Amino acids: CASSLAGFRDTEAFF. Looking up the rest from reference TRBV18 and TRBJ1-1 gives the full variable domain: NAGVMQNPRHLVRRRGQEARLRCSPMKGHSHVYWYRQLPEEGLKFMVYLQKENIIDESGMPKERFSAEFPKEGPSILRIQQVVRGDSAAYFCASSLAGFRDTEAFFGQGTRLTVV.

This clone has a single count. The J gene is TRBJ2-5, the V gene TRBV27, with TRBD2 identical over 10 bases. This CDR3 has 16 amino acids. The trim removed 3 bases at V and 5 bases at J, leaving 9 bases unmatched. Per germline, CDR1 MNHEY and CDR2 SMNVEV (reference sequence). This chain's CDR3 is CASSLGASGSPETQYF. Written as DNA, the CDR3 is TGTGCCAGCAGTTTGGGGGCTAGCGGGAGTCCTGAGACCCAGTACTTC.

The V and J genes are TRBV2 and TRBJ2-7; TRBD2 aligns across 12 bases. Per the germline V gene, CDR1 is SNHLY and CDR2 is FYNNEI. The trim removed 7 bases at V and 5 bases at J, leaving 9 bases unmatched. The CDR3 consists of 15 residues. The CDR3 coding sequence is TGTGCCAGCATGGTAGGACTAGCGGGGATTCACGAGCAGTACTTC. As protein: CASMVGLAGIHEQYF.

This clone was detected only once. The gene calls are TRBV9 and TRBJ1-2; possible D gene TRBD1, 5 bases. The V gene's germline CDR1 is SGDLS and CDR2 YYNGEE. CDR3 length: 16 residues. V was trimmed by 0 bases and J by 5 bases, leaving 17 bases between them. The CDR3 protein is CASSVEAGLLSYGYTF. CDR3 in DNA: TGTGCCAGCAGCGTAGAGGCAGGGTTACTAAGTTATGGCTACACCTTC.

The J gene is TRBJ1-2, the V gene TRBV6-4; 8 nucleotides align to TRBD1. The V gene end was trimmed by 2 bases and the J gene end by 7 bases; junction bases not matched to a gene: 12. CDR1 MRHNA and CDR2 SNTAGT come from the germline V gene. The CDR3 contains 16 residues. The CDR3 loop reads CASSDVPGQEVGGYTF. The CDR3 DNA sequence: TGTGCCAGCAGTGACGTCCCGGGACAGGAGGTTGGTGGCTACACCTTC.

A single count supports this clone. In nucleotides, the CDR3 is TGTGCCAGCAGTCCACTAGCGGGCCAGGGGAACGAGCAGTACTTC. Protein sequence: CASSPLAGQGNEQYF. This chain links TRBV2 with TRBJ2-7; 9 nucleotides line up with TRBD2. The V gene's germline CDR1 is SNHLY and CDR2 FYNNEI. The CDR3 runs to 15 residues. Trimming took 5 bases from V and 5 from J; bases not matched to a gene: 10.

The table lists this clone with a few counts. This CDR3 is CASSRQDTEAFF. The CDR3 DNA is TGTGCCAGCAGCCGACAGGACACTGAAGCTTTCTTT. This chain uses TRBV4-2 with TRBJ1-1; maybe TRBD1 (6 bases). Germline CDR1 is LGHNA and CDR2 is YNFKEQ. V was pared by 4 bases and J by 3 bases, with 6 bases between. The CDR3 runs 12 residues.

The chain uses TRBV6-6 and TRBJ2-7, with TRBD2 matching over 14 bases. The CDR3 extends over 15 amino acids. Per germline, CDR1 MNHNY and CDR2 SVGAGI (reference sequence). J was trimmed by 4 bases and V by 6 bases; bases with no gene match: 5. Here the CDR3 reads CASSEGLAGVYEQYF. The CDR3 DNA is TGTGCCAGCAGCGAGGGACTAGCGGGAGTGTACGAGCAGTACTTC.

The V call is TRBV4-1, the J call TRBJ2-3; tentatively, D is TRBD1 (5 bases). This CDR3 is built from 16 residues. V lost 0 bases, J lost 0 bases, and 10 bases lay in between. Germline values: CDR1 MGHRA, CDR2 YSYEKL. In nucleotides, the CDR3 is TGCGCCAGCAGCCAAGATCTAGGGGCTAGCACAGATACGCAGTATTTT. It yields the protein CASSQDLGASTDTQYF.

This chain links TRBV7-7 with TRBJ2-6; D is undetermined. V was shortened by 5 bases and J by 0 bases, with 29 bases between the two germline ends. The germline CDR1 and CDR2 sequences are SSHAT and FNYEAQ (reference sequence). The CDR3 length is 22 residues. The CDR3 sequence is CASSPWLPGSSKFSSGANVLTF. As DNA, the CDR3 is TGTGCCAGCAGCCCTTGGTTGCCAGGCTCCTCCAAATTCAGCTCTGGGGCCAACGTCCTGACTTTC.

The chain couples TRBV6-5 to TRBJ2-7; tentative D call: TRBD2 (6 bases). This CDR3 is built from 15 residues. Between the trimmed V and J ends, which lost 10 bases and 2 bases, there was a span of 21 bases. Germline values: CDR1 MNHEY, CDR2 SVGAGI. This chain's CDR3 is CATRSKGLRTYEQYF. As DNA, the CDR3 is TGTGCCACCCGAAGTAAGGGACTCCGGACCTACGAGCAGTACTTC.

This clone occurred once. The rearrangement uses TRBV27 and TRBJ2-1; D call uncertain. The CDR3 has 12 residues. Deletions cut 3 bases from V and 5 bases from J, with 5 bases between. Germline CDR1 MNHEY, CDR2 SMNVEV (reference sequence). The CDR3 bases are TGTGCCAGCAGTTTTATAGACAATGAGCAGTTCTTC. Translation: CASSFIDNEQFF.

This sequence joins TRBV5-1 and TRBJ1-1, with D tentatively TRBD1 (6 bases). V shed 6 bases and J shed 4 bases, with 28 bases lying between them. CDR1 and CDR2 from the germline V gene are SGHRS and YFSETQ. CDR3 length: 18 residues. DNA for the CDR3: TGCGCCAGCAAGTCCCCGGCCGATACAACAGGGTGGGGCACTGAAGCTTTCTTT. Its protein is CASKSPADTTGWGTEAFF. Based on the CDR3 plus reference TRBV5-1 and TRBJ1-1, the full variable domain is KAGVTQTPRYLIKTRGQQVTLSCSPISGHRSVSWYQQTPGQGLQFLFEYFSETQRNKGNFPGRFSGRQFSNSRSEMNVSTLELGDSALYLCASKSPADTTGWGTEAFFGQGTRLTVV.